Listed here are 11 T cell receptor beta chains from one sample, sequenced in a study of cytomegalovirus exposure and HLA in healthy donors. The repertoire was sequenced with immunoSEQ multiplex PCR; TCRdb's copy has only in-frame clones and lacks some. The table shows about 130,000 clones, with approximately 80% occurring only once. Sample: PBMCs. The origin of the receptors is a man aged 25 to 40 in good health and CMV-seropositive.

The chain uses TRBV7-8 and TRBJ2-7; a possible D gene is TRBD2 (5 bases). V was clipped by 4 bases and J by 3 bases, with 19 bases between them. Germline CDR1 is SGHVS and CDR2 is FQNEAQ. CDR3 size: 16 residues. This CDR3 is CASSSTRVSSFYEQYF. CDR3 DNA: TGTGCCAGCAGCTCTACGCGAGTCTCTAGCTTCTACGAGCAGTACTTC.

This chain links TRBV9 with TRBJ1-2, with TRBD1 matching over 7 bases. V shed 4 bases, J shed 8 bases, and the junction held 8 bases outside the gene matches. In germline, CDR1 is SGDLS, CDR2 YYNGEE. The CDR3 has 13 residues. In DNA, the CDR3 is TGTGCCAGCAGCTACGGGACAGTGGGGGGCTACACCTTC. It yields the protein CASSYGTVGGYTF.

This chain links TRBV10-2 with TRBJ1-4, with TRBD1 identical over 7 bases. The V gene's germline CDR1 is WSHSY and CDR2 SAAADI. The V segment lost 8 bases and the J segment 4 bases; nucleotides outside the gene matches: 4. The CDR3 runs 13 residues. The CDR3 nucleotides are TGCGCCAGCCGGACAGGTGGTAATGAAAAACTGTTTTTT. Translated: CASRTGGNEKLFF.

CDR3 sequence: CASSLTGGLRTEAFF. DNA of the CDR3: TGTGCCAGCAGCTTGACAGGAGGTTTGAGGACTGAAGCTTTCTTT. This sequence joins TRBV7-9 and TRBJ1-1, with D possibly TRBD1 on 6 matching bases. The CDR3 loop spans 15 amino acids. Germline-derived CDR1 and CDR2 are SEHNR and FQNEAQ (reference sequence). The V end lost 3 bases, the J end lost 5 bases, and 16 bases lay between the germline ends.

The chain is built from TRBV27 and TRBJ2-1; the D gene is possibly TRBD2 (6 bases). This CDR3 comprises 19 residues. V was clipped by 4 bases and J by 0 bases, with 22 bases between them. Germline V lookup: CDR1 MNHEY, CDR2 SMNVEV (reference sequence). The CDR3 loop reads CASSSWVAPAGSSYNEQFF. DNA of the CDR3: TGTGCCAGCAGTTCATGGGTGGCCCCGGCGGGGAGCTCCTACAATGAGCAGTTCTTC.

V is TRBV29-1 and J is TRBJ1-2; possible D gene TRBD1, 6 bases. This CDR3 comprises 14 residues. Germline V CDR1 and CDR2: SQVTM, ANQGSEA. V lost 7 bases, J lost 5 bases, and 20 bases lay in between. The CDR3 DNA is TGCAGCGCTGAGGGGGGTCCTGCCCCTTATGGCTACACCTTC. Amino acid sequence: CSAEGGPAPYGYTF.

The chain links TRBV25-1 to TRBJ1-1, with TRBD1 matching over 10 bases. Germline CDR1 MGHDK, CDR2 SYGVNS. The V and J ends lost 3 bases and 6 bases, in that order; junction bases with no gene match: 7. The CDR3 has 15 amino acids. CDR3 DNA: TGTGCCAGCAGTGAGACAGGGGGCCTCAGTGCTGAAGCTTTCTTT. It is translated as CASSETGGLSAEAFF.

This chain connects TRBV6-1 to TRBJ1-1; unclear D gene. The CDR3 covers 14 residues. Trimming stripped 4 bases from V and 1 base from J, with 10 bases between. Germline lookup yields CDR1 MNHNS and CDR2 SASEGT. CDR3 in DNA: TGTGCCAGCAGTGGGAGGTCGACGAACACTGAAGCTTTCTTT. Protein sequence: CASSGRSTNTEAFF.

This rearrangement joins TRBV6-6 to TRBJ1-1; 12 bases line up with TRBD1. V trimming: 5 bases; J trimming: 4 bases; junction bases outside the gene matches: 2. The germline CDR1 and CDR2 sequences are MNHNY and SVGAGI (reference sequence). CDR3 length: 14 amino acids. CDR3 bases: TGTGCCAGCAGTCAGGGACAGGGGGCCACTGAAGCTTTCTTT. Its protein is CASSQGQGATEAFF.

This sequence joins TRBV6-1 and TRBJ2-3; 10 nucleotides match TRBD2. From germline, CDR1 is MNHNS and CDR2 SASEGT. The CDR3 is 14 residues long. V shed 6 bases and J 7 bases; nucleotides not matched to a gene: 7. The CDR3: CASSLSLAGNTQYF. In DNA form, the CDR3 reads TGTGCCAGCAGCCTGTCACTAGCGGGAAATACGCAGTATTTT.

The rearrangement uses TRBV6-5 and TRBJ1-1, with D uncertain. V shed 0 bases and J shed 0 bases, with 8 bases lying between them. CDR3 size: 15 residues. Germline V gene sequence: CDR1 MNHEY, CDR2 SVGAGI. CDR3 coding DNA: TGTGCCAGCAGTTACTCGGCGACACTGAACACTGAAGCTTTCTTT. As protein: CASSYSATLNTEAFF.